The 5 T cell receptor beta chains given below trace back to one sample, sequenced in a study of identical twins. TCRdb fed the 5' RACE reads into MiXCR, producing one record per CDR3 protein. The sample carries 400,000 to 550,000 distinct CDR3 sequences, around 20% recorded once. The same sample was also studied in work on T cells expressing NK-cell markers.

Sequenced sample: CD4+ T cells sorted from blood. The receptors were sampled from a woman aged 18-29 years in good health.

J is TRBJ1-1 and V is TRBV6-1; no definite D call. CDR3 length: 15 residues. The V gene's germline CDR1 is MNHNS and CDR2 SASEGT. Deletions cut 5 bases from V and 1 base from J, with 14 bases between. CDR3 amino acids: CASSLQITRNTEAFF. The DNA of the CDR3 is TGTGCCAGCAGTCTTCAGATCACAAGGAACACTGAAGCTTTCTTT.

The table lists this clonotype with a few counts. J is TRBJ1-6 and V is TRBV12-5, with 7 bases that match TRBD1. J was trimmed by 6 bases and V by 6 bases; bases with no gene match: 5. Per the germline V gene, CDR1 is LGHNT and CDR2 is FRNRAP. The CDR3 is made up of 14 amino acids. The CDR3 here is CASGKDRPNSPLHF. CDR3 DNA: TGTGCTAGTGGAAAGGACAGGCCTAATTCACCCCTCCACTTT.

This clonotype has just a few counts. This chain joins TRBV12-3 or TRBV12-4 and TRBJ1-2; D gene uncertain. The ends were cut back, 3 bases at V and 8 bases at J, with 10 bases in the middle. The CDR3 is 12 residues long. CDR3 DNA sequence: TGTGCCAGCAGTTTGTCGGGTGGAGGCTACACCTTC. Translated, it gives CASSLSGGGYTF.

The chain uses TRBV20-1 and TRBJ2-4; 11 nucleotides agree with TRBD2. CDR3 length equals 16 residues. CDR1 and CDR2 (germline): DFQATT, SNEGSKA (reference sequence). After removal of 5 bases from V and 2 bases from J, the junction contained 8 bases not matched to a gene. CDR3 nucleotide sequence: TGCAGTGCTCAACATAGCGGGAGGGCCTCCAAAAACATTCAGTACTTC. Translated, it gives CSAQHSGRASKNIQYF.

This clonotype has just a few counts. This chain connects TRBV5-1 to TRBJ1-2; 7 nucleotides align to TRBD1. V was pared by 0 bases and J by 0 bases, with 11 bases of the junction left unmatched. The CDR3 extends over 18 amino acids. In germline, CDR1 is SGHRS, CDR2 YFSETQ. CDR3 sequence (DNA): TGCGCCAGCAGCTTGGAGGGACAGCCGATAAAGACTAACTATGGCTACACCTTC. This encodes CASSLEGQPIKTNYGYTF.